Only one count was recorded for the clone carrying this T cell receptor beta chain. These data originate in a study of blood T cell repertoires in COVID-19. Study summary: PBMCs, B-cell-depleted T cells, or T cells were the source of the cDNA or gDNA that made up the material.

The study counted Cohort 3 donors as recovered given two negative PCRs, clearance, or symptom resolution. Trimming left V 3 bases short and J 3 bases short, with 11 bases between. CDR1 DFQATT and CDR2 SNEGSKA come from the germline V gene (reference sequence). The CDR3 is 13 residues long. Clones were sequenced by immunoSEQ multiplex PCR, and TCRdb holds only the in-frame ones, with some missing. The table has around 150,000 clones, around four fifths seen once. This sequence was found in a woman in her thirties or forties who had recovered from COVID-19. The sequenced sample was PBMCs or T cells enriched from blood (not recorded which). The chain couples TRBV20-1 to TRBJ1-1; D is ambiguous. Written as DNA, the CDR3 is TGCAGTGCTAGTAGCCTCGGGGACACTGAAGCTTTCTTT. Translating it yields CSASSLGDTEAFF.